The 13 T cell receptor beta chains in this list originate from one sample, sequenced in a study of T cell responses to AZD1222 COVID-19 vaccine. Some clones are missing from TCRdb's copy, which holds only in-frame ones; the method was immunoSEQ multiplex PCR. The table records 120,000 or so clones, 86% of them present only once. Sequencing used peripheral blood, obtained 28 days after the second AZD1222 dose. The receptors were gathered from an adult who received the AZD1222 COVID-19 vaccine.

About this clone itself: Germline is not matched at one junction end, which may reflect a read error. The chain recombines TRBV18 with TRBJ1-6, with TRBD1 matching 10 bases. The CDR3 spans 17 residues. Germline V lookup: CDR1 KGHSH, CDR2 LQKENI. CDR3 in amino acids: CASSLQTGGSHNSPLHF. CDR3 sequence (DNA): TGTGCCAGCTCACTCCAGACAGGGGGCTCCCATAATTCACCCCTCCACTTT.

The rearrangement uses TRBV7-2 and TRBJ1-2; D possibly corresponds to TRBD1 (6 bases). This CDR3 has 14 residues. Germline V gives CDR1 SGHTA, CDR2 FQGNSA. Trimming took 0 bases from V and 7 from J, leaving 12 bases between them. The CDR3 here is CASSLAGGGRGYTF. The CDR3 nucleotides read TGTGCCAGCAGCTTAGCCGGGGGCGGTCGTGGCTACACCTTC.

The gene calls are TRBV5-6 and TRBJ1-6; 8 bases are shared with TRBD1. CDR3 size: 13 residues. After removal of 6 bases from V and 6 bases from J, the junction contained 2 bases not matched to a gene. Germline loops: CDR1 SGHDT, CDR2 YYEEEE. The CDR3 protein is CASNGQGNSPLHF. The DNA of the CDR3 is TGTGCCAGCAACGGACAGGGTAATTCACCCCTCCACTTT.

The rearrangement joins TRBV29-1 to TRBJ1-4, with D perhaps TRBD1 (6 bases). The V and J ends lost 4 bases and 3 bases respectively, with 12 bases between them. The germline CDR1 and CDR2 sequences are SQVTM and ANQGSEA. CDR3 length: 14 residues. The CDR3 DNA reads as TGCAGCGTTGGAGGGGGACGGTCTAATGAAAAACTGTTTTTT. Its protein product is CSVGGGRSNEKLFF.

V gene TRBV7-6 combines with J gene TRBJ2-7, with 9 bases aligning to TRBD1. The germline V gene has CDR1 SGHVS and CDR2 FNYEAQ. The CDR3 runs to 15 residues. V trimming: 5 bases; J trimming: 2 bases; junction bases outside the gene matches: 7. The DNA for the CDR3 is TGTGCCAGCAGCCTCGGGACAGGGCGGACCTACGAGCAGTACTTC. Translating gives CASSLGTGRTYEQYF.

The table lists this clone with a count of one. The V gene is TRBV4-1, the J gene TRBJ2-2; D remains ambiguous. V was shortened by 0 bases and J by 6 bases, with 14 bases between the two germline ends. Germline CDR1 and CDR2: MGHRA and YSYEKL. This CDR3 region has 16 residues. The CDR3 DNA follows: TGCGCCAGCAGCCAAGAAGGGTCAACCACCCCCGGGGAGCTGTTTTTT. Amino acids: CASSQEGSTTPGELFF.

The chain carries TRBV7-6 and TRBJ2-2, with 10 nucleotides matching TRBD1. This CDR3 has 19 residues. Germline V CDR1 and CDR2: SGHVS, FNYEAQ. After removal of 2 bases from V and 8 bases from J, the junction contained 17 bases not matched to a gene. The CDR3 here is CASSLPRRPGQGSEGELFF. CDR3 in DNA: TGTGCCAGCAGCTTACCTAGGCGCCCGGGACAGGGGTCGGAGGGGGAGCTGTTTTTT. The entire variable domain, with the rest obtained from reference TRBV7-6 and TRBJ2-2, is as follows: GAGVSQSPRYKVTKRGQDVALRCDPISGHVSLYWYRQALGQGPEFLTYFNYEAQQDKSGLPNDRFSAERPEGSISTLTIQRTEQRDSAMYRCASSLPRRPGQGSEGELFFGEGSRLTVL.

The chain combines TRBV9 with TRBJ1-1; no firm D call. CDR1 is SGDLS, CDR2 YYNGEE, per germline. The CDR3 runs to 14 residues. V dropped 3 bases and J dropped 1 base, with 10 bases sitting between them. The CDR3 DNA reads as TGTGCCAGCAGCGCCATCGGTGGGAACACTGAAGCTTTCTTT. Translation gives CASSAIGGNTEAFF.

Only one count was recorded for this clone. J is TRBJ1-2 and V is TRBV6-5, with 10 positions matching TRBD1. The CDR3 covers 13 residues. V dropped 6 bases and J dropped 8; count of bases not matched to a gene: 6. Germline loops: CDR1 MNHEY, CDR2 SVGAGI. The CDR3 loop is CASRGQGRGGYTF. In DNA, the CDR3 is TGTGCCAGCAGGGGACAGGGGCGCGGAGGCTACACCTTC.

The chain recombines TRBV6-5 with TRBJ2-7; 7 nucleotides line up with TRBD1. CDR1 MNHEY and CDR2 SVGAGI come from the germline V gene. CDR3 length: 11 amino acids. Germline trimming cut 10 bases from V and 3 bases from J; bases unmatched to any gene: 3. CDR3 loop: CATRDSYEQYF. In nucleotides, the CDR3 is TGTGCCACTCGGGACAGCTACGAGCAGTACTTC.

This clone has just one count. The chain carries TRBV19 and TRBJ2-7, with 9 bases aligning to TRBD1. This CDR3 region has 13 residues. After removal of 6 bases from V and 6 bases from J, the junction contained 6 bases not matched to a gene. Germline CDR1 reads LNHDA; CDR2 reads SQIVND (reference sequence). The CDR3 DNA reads TGTGCCAGTAGCCTACAGGGGGCGCGCGAGCAGTACTTC. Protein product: CASSLQGAREQYF.

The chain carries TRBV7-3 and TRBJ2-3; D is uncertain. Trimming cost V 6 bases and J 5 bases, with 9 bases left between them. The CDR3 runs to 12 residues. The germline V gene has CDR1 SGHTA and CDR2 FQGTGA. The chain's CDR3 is CASSISGDTQYF. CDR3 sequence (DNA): TGTGCCAGCAGTATTAGTGGAGATACGCAGTATTTT.

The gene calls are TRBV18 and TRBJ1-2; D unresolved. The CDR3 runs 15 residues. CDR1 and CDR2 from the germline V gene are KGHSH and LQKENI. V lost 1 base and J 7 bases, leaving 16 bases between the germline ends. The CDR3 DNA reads TGTGCCAGCTCACCACGGATGGAGTATACCTCTGGCTACACCTTC. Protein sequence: CASSPRMEYTSGYTF.